These 25 T cell receptor beta chains originate from one sample sequenced in a study of T cells after somatic rescue of genetic block (TCRdb year 2020). The library came from the immunoSEQ multiplex PCR assay. The table comes from immuneACCESS by way of TCRdb, which keeps in-frame sequences with V and J called. Part of the clones is missing from these tables; in studies checked, under half for an unresolved V gene and the rest for unknown reasons. The sample yields 10,000 to 15,000 clones; roughly 70% were counted once. Of the sample, around 12% is held by the ten largest clones. The sample taken for sequencing was peripheral blood mononuclear cells (PBMCs). All receptors come from a boy younger than 18.

This clone has just a few counts. The chain joins TRBV10-3 to TRBJ2-7; 10 positions match TRBD1. V trimming: 10 bases; J trimming: 5 bases; junction bases outside the gene matches: 14. Germline CDR1 ENHRY, CDR2 SYGVKD. This CDR3 is 15 amino acids long. This chain's CDR3 is CATYPPGTGVNEQYF. CDR3 DNA sequence: TGTGCCACCTACCCTCCCGGGACAGGGGTGAACGAGCAGTACTTC.

The V call is TRBV29-1, the J call TRBJ2-3; possibly TRBD1 for D (5 bases). Germline V lookup: CDR1 SQVTM, CDR2 ANQGSEA. Trimming removed 7 bases at V and 3 bases at J, with 11 bases between. This CDR3 spans 12 amino acids. CDR3: CSEVQGTDTQYF. In DNA, the CDR3 is TGCAGCGAAGTTCAGGGAACAGATACGCAGTATTTT.

V and J are TRBV28 and TRBJ2-3, with D maybe TRBD1 (6 bases). This CDR3 has 13 residues. Deletions cut 2 bases from V and 6 bases from J, with 9 bases between. Germline V lookup: CDR1 MDHEN, CDR2 SYDVKM. The CDR3 loop is CASSLPGADTQYF. The CDR3 DNA reads TGTGCCAGCAGTTTACCAGGGGCGGATACGCAGTATTTT.

This clone was seen only a few times. J is TRBJ1-5 and V is TRBV4-1; D ambiguous. CDR3 length: 14 residues. Germline assignment: CDR1 MGHRA and CDR2 YSYEKL. V was clipped by 4 bases and J by 5 bases, with 12 bases between them. The CDR3 DNA reads TGCGCCAGCAGCCCTATGGCGGGCCATCAGCCCCAGCATTTT. Protein: CASSPMAGHQPQHF.

The CDR3 sequence: CASSIGTGRMDEQFF. CDR3 nucleotides: TGTGCCAGTAGTATCGGGACAGGGAGGATGGATGAGCAGTTCTTC. V gene TRBV19 combines with J gene TRBJ2-1, with 9 bases that match TRBD1. Trimming took 3 bases from V and 8 from J; bases not matched to a gene: 8. This CDR3 is built from 15 residues. The germline gives CDR1 LNHDA, CDR2 SQIVND (reference sequence).

This clone was seen more than once but under ten times. The gene calls are TRBV19 and TRBJ1-1; 10 bases match TRBD1. The CDR3 totals 14 residues. V shed 6 bases, J shed 3 bases, and the junction held 4 bases outside the gene matches. Germline V gene lookup returns CDR1 LNHDA and CDR2 SQIVND (reference sequence). The CDR3 reads CASRYDRGHTEAFF. The CDR3 coding sequence is TGTGCCAGTAGATACGACAGGGGGCACACTGAAGCTTTCTTT.

The rearrangement uses TRBV10-3 and TRBJ1-1; D is uncertain. The CDR3 contains 15 residues. CDR1 is ENHRY and CDR2 is SYGVKD in the germline V gene. Trimming cost V 3 bases and J 1 base, with 12 bases left between them. The DNA for the CDR3 is TGTGCCATCAGTGATAGGAACACCCAGAACACTGAAGCTTTCTTT. Amino acids: CAISDRNTQNTEAFF.

The V gene is TRBV6-5, the J gene TRBJ1-3; D not certain. The CDR3 extends over 12 amino acids. Germline V gene lookup returns CDR1 MNHEY and CDR2 SVGAGI. V lost 5 bases and J lost 0, with 2 bases in between. This chain's CDR3 is CASSGSGNTIYF. CDR3 sequence (DNA): TGTGCCAGCAGTGGCTCTGGAAACACCATATATTTT.

This chain links TRBV5-1 with TRBJ1-1; D call uncertain. Germline V gene sequence: CDR1 SGHRS, CDR2 YFSETQ. Trimming pared 0 bases from V and 0 bases from J, leaving 6 bases between. This CDR3 spans 14 amino acids. In DNA form, the CDR3 reads TGCGCCAGCAGCTTGGGTGTTTTGAACACTGAAGCTTTCTTT. Residues: CASSLGVLNTEAFF. Filled out from reference TRBV5-1 and TRBJ1-1, the complete variable domain reads KAGVTQTPRYLIKTRGQQVTLSCSPISGHRSVSWYQQTPGQGLQFLFEYFSETQRNKGNFPGRFSGRQFSNSRSEMNVSTLELGDSALYLCASSLGVLNTEAFFGQGTRLTVV.

This clone was seen only a few times. V is TRBV7-2 and J is TRBJ2-7; 7 nucleotides match TRBD1. The V segment lost 6 bases and the J segment 0 bases; nucleotides outside the gene matches: 8. The CDR3 spans 15 residues. Germline V gene data show CDR1 as SGHTA and CDR2 as FQGNSA. CDR3 loop: CASRIGGTASYEQYF. The CDR3 region has the DNA TGTGCCAGCAGGATAGGTGGGACAGCCTCCTACGAGCAGTACTTC.

The genes are TRBV7-9 and TRBJ2-2, with D tentatively TRBD1 or TRBD2 (6 bases each). This CDR3 comprises 17 residues. V dropped 7 bases and J dropped 4 bases, with 22 bases sitting between them. Germline lookup yields CDR1 SEHNR and CDR2 FQNEAQ (reference sequence). The CDR3 DNA reads TGTGCCAGCATCAATTCTTATGGGGGGCCACTCACCGGGGAGCTGTTTTTT. This translates into CASINSYGGPLTGELFF.

The rearrangement joins TRBV16 to TRBJ2-2; 8 nucleotides match TRBD2. This CDR3 has 13 amino acids. J was trimmed by 6 bases and V by 7 bases; bases with no gene match: 4. CDR1 is KGHSY and CDR2 is FQNENV in the germline V gene. CDR3 residues: CASTTGGAGELFF. In nucleotides, the CDR3 is TGTGCCAGCACCACGGGAGGGGCCGGGGAGCTGTTTTTT.

This clone was observed once. This chain links TRBV10-3 with TRBJ2-3; TRBD2 aligns across 8 bases. CDR3 length equals 18 residues. V was clipped by 3 bases and J by 0 bases; unmatched bases: 11. The V gene's germline CDR1 is ENHRY and CDR2 SYGVKD. CDR3 loop: CAISDPLGLVPSTDTQYF. CDR3 nucleotide sequence: TGTGCCATCAGTGACCCCCTGGGACTAGTTCCTAGCACAGATACGCAGTATTTT.

This clone was counted between two and nine times. The chain is built from TRBV5-1 and TRBJ2-7; either TRBD1 or TRBD2 may fit D (5 bases each). Trimming removed 4 bases from V and 6 bases from J, with 17 bases in between. The germline gives CDR1 SGHRS, CDR2 YFSETQ. CDR3 length equals 14 residues. The chain's CDR3 is CASSLGVSGFEQYF. CDR3 bases: TGCGCCAGCAGCCTGGGGGTTTCGGGGTTCGAGCAGTACTTC.

The chain uses TRBV4-2 and TRBJ1-4; 10 bases are a match to TRBD1. The J segment lost 4 bases and the V segment lost 0 bases, leaving 11 bases of the junction unmatched. CDR1 and CDR2 from the germline V gene are LGHNA and YNFKEQ. The CDR3 sequence is 19 residues long. CDR3 nucleotides: TGTGCCAGCAGCCAAGATTTGCTCGGGACAGGGGCGGATAATGAAAAACTGTTTTTT. Encoded protein: CASSQDLLGTGADNEKLFF.

The gene calls are TRBV4-1 and TRBJ1-2, with TRBD1 matching over 8 bases. The CDR3 length is 14 residues. The trim removed 0 bases at V and 4 bases at J, leaving 1 base unmatched. Germline CDR1 MGHRA, CDR2 YSYEKL. The CDR3 is CASSQEGQVYGYTF. CDR3 bases: TGCGCCAGCAGCCAAGAGGGACAGGTCTATGGCTACACCTTC.

This chain connects TRBV5-1 to TRBJ2-2; D possibly matches TRBD1 or TRBD2 (5 bases each). Trimming took 4 bases from V and 0 from J, leaving 10 bases between them. The CDR3 extends over 15 amino acids. The V gene's germline CDR1 is SGHRS and CDR2 YFSETQ. CDR3 loop: CASSRDRPNTGELFF. In DNA, the CDR3 is TGCGCCAGCAGCCGGGACCGCCCGAACACCGGGGAGCTGTTTTTT.

This clone was detected once. The chain couples TRBV27 to TRBJ2-7; 9 bases map to TRBD1. This CDR3 is 15 amino acids long. The germline CDR1 and CDR2 sequences are MNHEY and SMNVEV (reference sequence). Trimming at V came to 3 bases and at J to 2 bases, leaving 5 bases not matched to a gene. The CDR3 sequence: CASSLQTGGTYEQYF. The CDR3 DNA follows: TGTGCCAGCAGTTTGCAGACAGGGGGTACCTACGAGCAGTACTTC.

This clone has more than one count but fewer than ten. The chain couples TRBV27 to TRBJ2-1, with 11 nucleotides matching TRBD2. Per the germline V gene, CDR1 is MNHEY and CDR2 is SMNVEV (reference sequence). V shed 1 base, J shed 9 bases, and the junction held 5 bases outside the gene matches. The CDR3 extends over 15 amino acids. In DNA form, the CDR3 reads TGTGCCAGCAGTTTATATACTAGCGGGGGTGGTGAGCAGTTCTTC. Translated: CASSLYTSGGGEQFF.

The chain joins TRBV2 to TRBJ2-5; 8 nucleotides agree with TRBD1. With V trimmed by 4 bases and J by 5 bases, 9 bases remained unmatched. This CDR3 spans 15 amino acids. The V gene's germline CDR1 is SNHLY and CDR2 FYNNEI. The CDR3 sequence: CASSVGQVMGETQYF. The CDR3 DNA reads TGTGCCAGCAGTGTGGGACAGGTGATGGGGGAGACCCAGTACTTC.

The chain couples TRBV28 to TRBJ2-7, with 8 bases identical to TRBD1. Per germline, CDR1 MDHEN and CDR2 SYDVKM. Trimming removed 6 bases from V and 3 bases from J; junction bases left unmatched: 1. CDR3 length: 12 residues. The CDR3 DNA reads as TGTGCCAGCAGCGGACAGGGCTACGAGCAGTACTTC. Translating it yields CASSGQGYEQYF.

This chain joins TRBV5-1 and TRBJ1-3, with D possibly TRBD1 on 6 matching bases. Germline CDR1 and CDR2: SGHRS and YFSETQ. The CDR3 extends over 15 amino acids. The V end lost 0 bases, the J end lost 1 base, and 8 bases lay between the germline ends. CDR3 sequence reads: CASSLGTVSGNTIYF. The CDR3 DNA reads as TGCGCCAGCAGCTTGGGGACAGTTTCTGGAAACACCATATATTTT.

This chain uses TRBV19 with TRBJ2-7; D may be TRBD1 or TRBD2 (6 bases each). Per germline, CDR1 LNHDA and CDR2 SQIVND (reference sequence). The CDR3 extends over 15 amino acids. Trimming removed 2 bases from V and 3 bases from J, with 14 bases in between. The CDR3 DNA sequence: TGTGCCAGTAGTATACGGGGGACATTGAGCTACGAGCAGTACTTC. Protein product: CASSIRGTLSYEQYF.

V usage is TRBV10-3 and J usage is TRBJ1-5, with TRBD1 as a possible D gene (5 bases). This CDR3 contains 15 residues. Trimming pared 3 bases from V and 0 bases from J, leaving 9 bases between. Germline CDR1 reads ENHRY; CDR2 reads SYGVKD. CDR3 sequence reads: CAISDSGHSNQPQHF. In DNA, the CDR3 is TGTGCCATCAGTGACTCAGGACATAGCAATCAGCCCCAGCATTTT.

This clone was observed once. This chain uses TRBV12-5 with TRBJ2-2; D might be TRBD1 (6 bases). Germline lookup yields CDR1 LGHNT and CDR2 FRNRAP. The V and J ends lost 6 bases and 2 bases respectively, with 16 bases between them. The CDR3 runs to 16 residues. CDR3 sequence reads: CASGPDDRPNTGELFF. The CDR3 DNA reads as TGTGCTAGTGGGCCAGACGACAGGCCCAACACCGGGGAGCTGTTTTTT.